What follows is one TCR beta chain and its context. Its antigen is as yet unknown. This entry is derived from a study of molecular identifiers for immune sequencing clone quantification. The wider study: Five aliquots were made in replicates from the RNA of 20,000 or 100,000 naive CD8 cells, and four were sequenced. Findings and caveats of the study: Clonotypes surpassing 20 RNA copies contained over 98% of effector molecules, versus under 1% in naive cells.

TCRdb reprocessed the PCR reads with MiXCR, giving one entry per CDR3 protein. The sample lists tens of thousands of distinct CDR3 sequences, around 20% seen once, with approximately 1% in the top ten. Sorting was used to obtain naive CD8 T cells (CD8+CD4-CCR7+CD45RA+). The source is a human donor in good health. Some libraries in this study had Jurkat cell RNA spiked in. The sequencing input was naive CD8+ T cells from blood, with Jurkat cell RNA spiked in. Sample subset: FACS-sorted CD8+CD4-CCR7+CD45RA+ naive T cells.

The CDR3 nucleotides are TGTGCCAGCAGCTCCGGGGCCCCCACAGATACGCAGTATTTT. Translating it yields CASSSGAPTDTQYF. The chain links TRBV12-3 or TRBV12-4 to TRBJ2-3; TRBD1 or TRBD2 may be the D gene (5 bases each). This CDR3 comprises 14 residues. V was trimmed by 6 bases and J by 2 bases, leaving 12 bases between them.